This entry describes one TCR beta chain. The assay was immunoSEQ multiplex PCR, and TCRdb's table has in-frame clones only and misses some. The table has 200,000 to 250,000 clones, approximately 92% seen once. This sample was included in a study of blood T cell repertoires in COVID-19. Study-level background: Italy, Spain and the United States were the sources of the convalescent and acute COVID-19 samples.

The receptor comes from a woman in her late teens or twenties in a cohort exposed to, infected with or recovered from COVID-19 (not recorded which). The sequencing input was PBMCs or T cells enriched from blood (not recorded which).

This CDR3 reads CASSGGVLTEAFF. The CDR3 coding sequence is TGTGCCAGCAGTGGCGGGGTATTGACTGAAGCTTTCTTT. The V gene is TRBV12-3 or TRBV12-4, the J gene TRBJ1-1; D is unclear. The CDR3 runs to 13 residues. Between the trimmed V and J ends, which lost 5 bases and 5 bases, there was a span of 12 bases.